The clone carrying this TCR beta chain has just a few counts. As yet, its antigen is unknown. This entry comes from a study of CD8 T cells in ankylosing spondylitis. The CDR3 runs to 14 residues. The V gene's germline CDR1 is SGHRS and CDR2 YFSETQ. V was pared by 2 bases and J by 7 bases, with 15 bases between. Each CDR3 protein gets one entry after TCRdb re-called the 5' RACE reads with MiXCR. The data show roughly 400,000 distinct CDR3 sequences, with about a fifth seen just once and approximately 15% held by the top ten. Findings and limits, study-wide: Matched synovial fluid from ankylosing spondylitis patients was reported to be enriched for disease-linked clones. Disease-linked clones bore a CD8+ phenotype and were relatively rare in peripheral blood. Several of the motif variants were reported before in synovial fluid and blood from reactive arthritis. Ankylosing spondylitis blood appeared to be characterized by a TCR beta motif of roughly eight highly homologous variants.

The receptor's source is a male donor with ankylosing spondylitis. The chain recombines TRBV5-1 with TRBJ1-1, with D possibly being TRBD1 (6 bases). The specimen sequenced was blood, either unsorted or a sorted T cell fraction (not recorded which). Written as DNA, the CDR3 is TGCGCCAGCAGCTTACAAAATACAGGGCGTGAAGCTTTCTTT. Translating it yields CASSLQNTGREAFF.